The clone carrying this T cell receptor beta chain occurred a few times. The antigen is not known. Using its own MiXCR run on the 5' RACE reads, TCRdb lists one record per CDR3 protein. The table lists 300,000 or so distinct CDR3 sequences, roughly 10% of them singletons. The data originate from a study of identical twins. The study's findings and limits: Models came in too low on out-of-frame TCR alpha sharing in monozygotic twins. The conclusions drew on cross-sectional statistical analysis instead of tracking the same donors.

Healthy Caucasian donors formed the entire cohort. With 5 bases clipped from V and 5 bases from J, the junction kept 7 bases outside the gene matches. Germline V CDR1 and CDR2: SGHVS, FNYEAQ. The CDR3 consists of 15 residues. These data also featured in a second study, about yellow fever vaccine responses in identical twins. As that study records: Twins' vaccine T cell response reportedly gave the appearance of partial convergence and partial personalization.

Sequenced material: CD8+ T cells sorted from blood. V usage is TRBV7-6 and J usage is TRBJ2-5; TRBD1 agrees at 11 bases. This sequence originates from a young woman in good health. The CDR3 DNA is TGTGCCAGCAGCCCTGGACAGGGGGCGAGGGAGACCCAGTACTTC. Translating gives CASSPGQGARETQYF. The whole variable domain, filled in from reference TRBV7-6 and TRBJ2-5, reads GAGVSQSPRYKVTKRGQDVALRCDPISGHVSLYWYRQALGQGPEFLTYFNYEAQQDKSGLPNDRFSAERPEGSISTLTIQRTEQRDSAMYRCASSPGQGARETQYFGPGTRLLVL.